Listed here are 27 T cell receptor beta chains from one sample, sequenced in a study of shared clonotypes between healthy human individuals. The table came from immunoSEQ multiplex PCR; TCRdb's copy has only in-frame clones and leaves some out. This repertoire shows around 450,000 clones, around 79% found once; its top ten account for about 13%. The sequencing sample was made of PBMCs. The receptors here all came from a woman aged 35 to 49 in good health. Some clones in this sample may be carry-over from other donors' samples.

In this sample, this clone turned up a few times. The J gene is TRBJ2-1, the V gene TRBV7-3; 14 bases align to TRBD2. Germline V gives CDR1 SGHTA, CDR2 FQGTGA. V gave up 4 bases and J gave up 9 bases; unmatched junction bases: 8. The CDR3 runs 16 residues. The CDR3 protein is CASSYLGLAGAGEQFF. CDR3 nucleotide sequence: TGTGCCAGCAGCTACTTGGGACTAGCGGGAGCGGGTGAGCAGTTCTTC.

The chain joins TRBV6-6 to TRBJ2-7; TRBD1 matches at 8 bases. CDR3 length: 15 amino acids. J gave up 4 bases and V 2 bases, and 7 bases lay outside the gene matches. Germline CDR1 is MNHNY and CDR2 is SVGAGI (reference sequence). The CDR3 loop reads CASSYAGTGLYEQYF. CDR3 coding DNA: TGTGCCAGCAGTTACGCGGGGACAGGACTATACGAGCAGTACTTC.

This sequence joins TRBV18 and TRBJ1-4; the match to TRBD1 covers 8 bases. The CDR3 extends over 16 amino acids. J was trimmed by 2 bases and V by 3 bases; bases with no gene match: 5. CDR1 and CDR2 from the germline V gene are KGHSH and LQKENI. The CDR3 reads CASSPRTGTTNEKLFF. CDR3 coding DNA: TGTGCCAGCTCACCTAGGACAGGGACGACTAATGAAAAACTGTTTTTT.

The chain is built from TRBV28 and TRBJ2-3; 11 bases align to TRBD1. The CDR3 totals 15 residues. The V gene end was trimmed by 6 bases and the J gene end by 4 bases; junction bases not matched to a gene: 6. Per germline, CDR1 MDHEN and CDR2 SYDVKM. CDR3 bases: TGTGCCAGCAGACCGGGGACAGGGGGAGCAGATACGCAGTATTTT. Residues: CASRPGTGGADTQYF.

The chain's CDR3 is CASKATRVANEQFF. Here the CDR3 DNA reads TGTGCCAGCAAGGCTACCCGGGTAGCCAATGAGCAGTTCTTC. V usage is TRBV2 and J usage is TRBJ2-1; D remains ambiguous. V shed 7 bases and J shed 6 bases, with 16 bases lying between them. In germline, CDR1 is SNHLY, CDR2 FYNNEI. This CDR3 contains 14 residues.

This clone has at least ten counts. This sequence joins TRBV27 and TRBJ1-4; D might be TRBD1 (5 bases). Germline V gene lookup returns CDR1 MNHEY and CDR2 SMNVEV (reference sequence). V was pared by 6 bases and J by 12 bases, with 14 bases between. This CDR3 contains 12 residues. CDR3 nucleotides: TGTGCCAGCAGGGGGGAGCGGGAGGAACTGTTTTTT. Its protein is CASRGEREELFF.

V is TRBV7-8 and J is TRBJ2-1; D is undetermined. The CDR3 sequence is 13 residues long. The V end was cut by 1 base, the J end by 8 bases, with 9 bases between. From germline, CDR1 is SGHVS and CDR2 FQNEAQ. CDR3 DNA: TGTGCCAGCAGCTTAGACTATTCGGATGAGCAGTTCTTC. This encodes CASSLDYSDEQFF.

The chain uses TRBV5-1 and TRBJ2-1; D not resolved. Germline lookup yields CDR1 SGHRS and CDR2 YFSETQ. Trimming left V 2 bases short and J 6 bases short, with 9 bases between. This CDR3 comprises 13 residues. CDR3: CASSFGSINEQFF. The CDR3 nucleotides are TGCGCCAGCAGCTTTGGTAGCATCAATGAGCAGTTCTTC. Based on the CDR3 plus reference TRBV5-1 and TRBJ2-1, the full variable domain is KAGVTQTPRYLIKTRGQQVTLSCSPISGHRSVSWYQQTPGQGLQFLFEYFSETQRNKGNFPGRFSGRQFSNSRSEMNVSTLELGDSALYLCASSFGSINEQFFGPGTRLTVL.

Details on this clone: The sample carries other DNA sequences with the same CDR3. The chain combines TRBV5-4 with TRBJ2-3, with D unclear. V was cut by 4 bases and J by 1 base, with 4 bases left in between. The CDR3 has 12 amino acids. Germline CDR1 and CDR2: SGHNT and YYREEE (reference sequence). CDR3 sequence (DNA): TGTGCCAGCAGCCCCGGCACAGATACGCAGTATTTT. Protein product: CASSPGTDTQYF.

The V call is TRBV6-6, the J call TRBJ1-5; the match to TRBD1 covers 7 bases. The length of the CDR3 is 15 residues. The V gene's germline CDR1 is MNHNY and CDR2 SVGAGI (reference sequence). V gave up 0 bases and J gave up 10 bases; unmatched junction bases: 9. The CDR3 sequence: CASSYSGQGGPPQHF. Written as DNA, the CDR3 is TGTGCCAGCAGTTACTCAGGGCAGGGGGGGCCTCCCCAGCATTTT.

This chain connects TRBV6-1 to TRBJ1-1; the D is unclear. The CDR3 sequence is 14 residues long. V was pared by 1 base and J by 2 bases, with 8 bases between. Germline-derived CDR1 and CDR2 are MNHNS and SASEGT. This CDR3 reads CASSEVFRNTEAFF. The CDR3 DNA reads TGTGCCAGCAGTGAAGTGTTCAGAAACACTGAAGCTTTCTTT.

This chain connects TRBV11-1 to TRBJ2-1; TRBD2 agrees at 8 bases. J gave up 12 bases and V 1 base, and 5 bases lay outside the gene matches. Germline loops: CDR1 SGHAT, CDR2 FQDESV (reference sequence). CDR3 length: 13 amino acids. The CDR3 loop reads CASSLGAGAAQFF. Here the CDR3 DNA reads TGTGCCAGCAGCTTAGGAGCGGGGGCGGCGCAGTTCTTC.

On this clone itself: A junction boundary mismatches the germline segment, possibly from a read error. For the CDR3, the DNA is TGTGCCGGTAGTATCGGGCAGGCCTCGGCACCGGACACTGAAGCTTTCTTT. It yields the protein CAGSIGQASAPDTEAFF. The genes are TRBV19 and TRBJ1-1; unclear D gene. Germline values: CDR1 LNHDA, CDR2 SQIVND (reference sequence). The CDR3 extends over 17 amino acids.

The V and J genes are TRBV28 and TRBJ2-7; 7 nucleotides match TRBD2. CDR1 MDHEN and CDR2 SYDVKM come from the germline V gene. The CDR3 is 13 amino acids. The trim removed 8 bases at V and 2 bases at J, leaving 6 bases unmatched. The CDR3 reads CASLAGETYEQYF. The CDR3 nucleotides are TGTGCCAGCCTCGCGGGGGAGACCTACGAGCAGTACTTC.

The table lists this clone with many counts. The CDR3 DNA is TGCGCCAGCAGCAACATTGTGGCAGGCGGATCCTCATCGGATACGCAGTATTTT. Protein product: CASSNIVAGGSSSDTQYF. This rearrangement joins TRBV5-1 to TRBJ2-3; D gene ambiguous. The germline gives CDR1 SGHRS, CDR2 YFSETQ. The V end was cut by 4 bases, the J end by 6 bases, with 27 bases between. The CDR3 is 18 amino acids.

The chain joins TRBV2 to TRBJ1-2, with 7 bases lining up with TRBD1. The CDR3 is 11 amino acids. V lost 5 bases and J lost 7; bases outside the gene matches: 1. In germline, CDR1 is SNHLY, CDR2 FYNNEI. This CDR3 is CASSTGVGYTF. CDR3 sequence (DNA): TGTGCCAGCAGTACAGGGGTTGGCTACACCTTC.

This clone has just one count. The J gene is TRBJ2-2, the V gene TRBV5-1; 13 bases map to TRBD2. The V and J ends lost 4 bases and 5 bases, in that order; junction bases with no gene match: 2. There are 15 residues in the CDR3. Germline lookup yields CDR1 SGHRS and CDR2 YFSETQ. For the CDR3, the DNA is TGCGCCAGCAGCCAACTAGCGGGAGGGACCGGGGAGCTGTTTTTT. It codes for CASSQLAGGTGELFF.

The rearrangement joins TRBV11-2 to TRBJ2-5, with D uncertain. The J call is uncertain, as TRBJ2-7 better fits the DNA end. This CDR3 comprises 12 residues. Germline loops: CDR1 SGHAT, CDR2 FQNNGV. DNA for the CDR3: TGTGCCAGCAGCGACAAGGATTACGAGCAGTACTTC. Residues: CASSDKDYEQYF.

The chain couples TRBV7-9 to TRBJ1-4; no clear D. The CDR3 runs 13 residues. Germline CDR1 reads SEHNR; CDR2 reads FQNEAQ (reference sequence). The V gene lost 1 base and the J gene lost 5 bases, with 5 bases spanning the gap. The CDR3 coding sequence is TGTGCCAGCAGCTTAGGCACGAATGAAAAACTGTTTTTT. Translation gives CASSLGTNEKLFF.

V is TRBV10-2 and J is TRBJ1-2, with D maybe TRBD1 (6 bases). Trimming left V 6 bases short and J 2 bases short, with 13 bases between. CDR3 size: 14 residues. Germline V lookup: CDR1 WSHSY, CDR2 SAAADI. CDR3 sequence (DNA): TGCGCCAGCAGCTCCCAAGGGGGGAACTATGGCTACACCTTC. As protein: CASSSQGGNYGYTF.

This clone appeared a few times. The gene calls are TRBV27 and TRBJ2-7, with a possible D match to TRBD2 (5 bases). Trimming cost V 5 bases and J 6 bases, with 11 bases left between them. The germline V gene has CDR1 MNHEY and CDR2 SMNVEV (reference sequence). The CDR3 spans 12 residues. In nucleotides, the CDR3 is TGTGCCAGCAGTGGCTATGGGAGCGAGCAGTACTTC. Protein product: CASSGYGSEQYF.

This clone has only a few counts. The V and J genes are TRBV7-9 and TRBJ1-2; TRBD1 matches 7 bases. The germline V gene encodes CDR1 SEHNR and CDR2 FQNEAQ (reference sequence). This CDR3 has 14 residues. The J segment lost 4 bases and the V segment lost 4 bases, leaving 6 bases of the junction unmatched. The CDR3 coding sequence is TGTGCCAGCAGCTCCACACAGGGGAGCTATGGCTACACCTTC. Translating gives CASSSTQGSYGYTF.

The V call is TRBV7-2, the J call TRBJ1-4, with unresolved D. From germline, CDR1 is SGHTA and CDR2 FQGNSA. Trimming removed 1 base from V and 2 bases from J, with 8 bases in between. The CDR3 runs 15 residues. CDR3 sequence reads: CASSLGRQTNEKLFF. The CDR3 bases are TGTGCCAGCAGCTTAGGGCGGCAGACTAATGAAAAACTGTTTTTT.

V is TRBV27 and J is TRBJ2-7; D remains unclear. The CDR3 loop spans 14 amino acids. Per germline, CDR1 MNHEY and CDR2 SMNVEV (reference sequence). V was pared by 2 bases and J by 6 bases, with 14 bases between. The CDR3 DNA is TGTGCCAGCAGTTTAACCGAGCCTCACGGCGAGCAGTACTTC. Its protein is CASSLTEPHGEQYF.

The J gene is TRBJ2-1, the V gene TRBV18; possible D gene TRBD2, 6 bases. This CDR3 has 15 residues. The germline gives CDR1 KGHSH, CDR2 LQKENI. V gave up 3 bases and J gave up 9 bases, with 18 bases separating them. The CDR3 is CASSPYPEGPGEQFF. The CDR3 DNA is TGTGCCAGCTCACCGTACCCGGAGGGTCCGGGTGAGCAGTTCTTC.

V and J are TRBV5-1 and TRBJ2-7; D gene ambiguous. Per the germline V gene, CDR1 is SGHRS and CDR2 is YFSETQ. The CDR3 spans 13 residues. V shed 0 bases and J shed 7 bases, with 11 bases lying between them. The CDR3 protein is CASSLEQRAEQYF. CDR3 in DNA: TGCGCCAGCAGCTTGGAACAGCGAGCGGAGCAGTACTTC.

This sequence joins TRBV18 and TRBJ1-4; D is uncertain. Per the germline V gene, CDR1 is KGHSH and CDR2 is LQKENI. V gave up 5 bases and J gave up 0 bases, with 7 bases separating them. The CDR3 consists of 14 residues. The CDR3 sequence is CASSNVATNEKLFF. CDR3 DNA sequence: TGTGCCAGCTCAAACGTGGCAACTAATGAAAAACTGTTTTTT.